Listed here are 23 T cell receptor beta chains from one sample, sequenced in a study of vaccination and CD4 T cells after COVID-19. Documented treatment: roughly ten-day PBMC culture with coronavirus spike peptide pools or control peptides (ViraFEST assay). At the Johns Hopkins FTIC core, DNA taken from cultured CD4+ T cells was sequenced by way of the Oncomine TCR Beta short-read assay. TCRdb called the PCR reads again in MiXCR, with one record for every CDR3 protein. The sample carries some 25,000 distinct CDR3 sequences, over 45% recorded once. No antigens are known for them. The sequenced sample consisted of CD4+ T cells from blood, cultured in vitro. The receptors shown here come from a human donor who had recovered from COVID-19.

This clonotype has more than one count but fewer than ten. The chain uses TRBV6-1 and TRBJ2-2, with 12 bases matching TRBD1. V shed 5 bases and J 5 bases; nucleotides not matched to a gene: 6. The CDR3 loop spans 16 amino acids. Germline-derived CDR1 and CDR2 are MNHNS and SASEGT. As DNA, the CDR3 is TGTGCCAGCAGTAACCGGGACAGGGGGCTTACCGGGGAGCTGTTTTTT. It specifies CASSNRDRGLTGELFF.

The chain couples TRBV6-2 or TRBV6-3 to TRBJ1-6; the D gene is possibly TRBD1 (6 bases). V lost 6 bases and J 3 bases, leaving 15 bases between the germline ends. Germline values: CDR1 MNHEY, CDR2 SVGEGT. CDR3 size: 16 residues. CDR3 sequence (DNA): TGTGCCAGCAGACCCCGGACAGTCCTCTATAATTCACCCCTCCACTTT. Its protein is CASRPRTVLYNSPLHF.

This rearrangement joins TRBV28 to TRBJ1-5; no definite D call. The CDR3 runs 15 residues. Trimming pared 1 base from V and 0 bases from J, leaving 7 bases between. Germline V CDR1 and CDR2: MDHEN, SYDVKM. The CDR3 coding sequence is TGTGCCAGCAGTTTATTAGGGAATAGCAATCAGCCCCAGCATTTT. It yields the protein CASSLLGNSNQPQHF.

The V gene is TRBV6-1, the J gene TRBJ2-1; 9 nucleotides align to TRBD1. Per the germline V gene, CDR1 is MNHNS and CDR2 is SASEGT. V dropped 6 bases and J dropped 9; count of bases not matched to a gene: 18. The CDR3 extends over 17 amino acids. CDR3 sequence reads: CASRVIIGDRARGEQFF. CDR3 in DNA: TGTGCCAGCAGGGTGATTATAGGGGACAGGGCTCGAGGTGAGCAGTTCTTC.

The chain links TRBV27 to TRBJ1-5; D possibly corresponds to TRBD1 (5 bases). The CDR3 totals 13 residues. V shed 0 bases and J shed 7 bases, with 7 bases lying between them. Germline V gives CDR1 MNHEY, CDR2 SMNVEV (reference sequence). CDR3 in DNA: TGTGCCAGCAGTTTATCGTGGGGGCAGCCCCAGCATTTT. Residues: CASSLSWGQPQHF.

CDR3 protein: CASSQDRVSYEQYF. CDR3 sequence (DNA): TGTGCCAGCAGCCAGGATCGGGTTAGCTACGAGCAGTACTTC. The chain carries TRBV14 and TRBJ2-7, with D uncertain. Germline assignment: CDR1 SGHDN and CDR2 FVKESK. Trimming shortened V by 3 bases and J by 3 bases, and 12 bases separated the two germline ends. The CDR3 extends over 14 amino acids.

The chain uses TRBV12-3 or TRBV12-4 and TRBJ1-2, with TRBD1 matching over 9 bases. V lost 3 bases and J lost 8; bases outside the gene matches: 4. The CDR3 covers 13 residues. CDR3 region: CASSFTGGGGYTF. The DNA for the CDR3 is TGTGCCAGCAGTTTTACAGGGGGCGGCGGCTACACCTTC.

This clonotype is termed medium-sized. V usage is TRBV6-4 and J usage is TRBJ2-1; 11 positions agree with TRBD1. The trim removed 3 bases at V and 6 bases at J, leaving 1 base unmatched. CDR3 size: 14 residues. Germline CDR1 MRHNA, CDR2 SNTAGT. CDR3 residues: CASSEGTGGNEQFF. The CDR3 DNA sequence: TGTGCCAGCAGTGAAGGGACAGGGGGCAATGAGCAGTTCTTC.

This sequence joins TRBV10-2 and TRBJ1-1; TRBD1 matches 8 bases. V shed 3 bases and J 2 bases; nucleotides not matched to a gene: 8. The CDR3 extends over 16 amino acids. Germline lookup yields CDR1 WSHSY and CDR2 SAAADI. The CDR3, as DNA: TGCGCCAGCAGTGATCCATCCGGACAGGGAAACACTGAAGCTTTCTTT. Translation gives CASSDPSGQGNTEAFF.

This clonotype has only a few counts. This rearrangement joins TRBV6-2 or TRBV6-3 to TRBJ2-2; TRBD1 or TRBD2 may be the D gene (6 bases each). The germline V and J ends were trimmed by 2 bases and 0 bases, with 10 bases remaining between them. The length of the CDR3 is 16 residues. The germline CDR1 and CDR2 sequences are MNHEY and SVGEGT. The CDR3 region has the DNA TGTGCCAGCAGTTACGGGGGGCTCTCGAACACCGGGGAGCTGTTTTTT. Encoded protein: CASSYGGLSNTGELFF.

The chain employs TRBV11-2 and TRBJ1-5; perhaps TRBD1 as D (6 bases). Germline V gene sequence: CDR1 SGHAT, CDR2 FQNNGV. Trimming left V 4 bases short and J 4 bases short, with 14 bases between. The CDR3 runs 15 residues. This CDR3 reads CASSSTWTENQPQHF. CDR3 nucleotide sequence: TGTGCCAGCAGCTCGACTTGGACAGAGAATCAGCCCCAGCATTTT.

This clonotype was counted only a few times. This chain uses TRBV6-1 with TRBJ2-2; 14 nucleotides align to TRBD2. The CDR3 is made up of 18 amino acids. Trimming took 7 bases from V and 8 from J; bases not matched to a gene: 15. Germline-derived CDR1 and CDR2 are MNHNS and SASEGT. The CDR3 sequence: CASTRGTSGGTPFGELFF. CDR3 in DNA: TGTGCCAGCACCAGAGGGACTAGCGGGGGTACACCGTTTGGGGAGCTGTTTTTT.

The V call is TRBV12-3 or TRBV12-4, the J call TRBJ2-3; D is tentatively TRBD1 or TRBD2 (5 bases each). This CDR3 is 15 amino acids long. V shed 2 bases and J shed 6 bases, with 15 bases lying between them. The CDR3 reads CASSLHRGGEDTQYF. The CDR3, as DNA: TGTGCCAGCAGTTTACACCGGGGCGGCGAGGATACGCAGTATTTT.

This clonotype was recorded a few times. The chain employs TRBV21-1 and TRBJ1-5; the table names TRBD1, a call not compared with the DNA. TRBV21-1 is listed as a pseudogene. The CDR3 has 15 residues. CDR3 loop: CASSKVQQGGQPQHF. In nucleotides, the CDR3 is TGTGCCAGCAGCAAAGTGCAACAGGGGGGTCAGCCCCAGCATTTT.

This clonotype was picked up a small number of times. The V and J genes are TRBV20-1 and TRBJ2-1, with D uncertain. This CDR3 region has 11 residues. In germline, CDR1 is DFQATT, CDR2 SNEGSKA (reference sequence). Trimming took 3 bases from V and 4 from J, leaving 4 bases between them. The CDR3: CSAREYNEQFF. The CDR3 DNA is TGCAGTGCTAGGGAATACAATGAGCAGTTCTTC.

This rearrangement joins TRBV2 to TRBJ2-7, with 10 bases that match TRBD2. This CDR3 is 15 amino acids long. Looked up from germline, CDR1 is SNHLY and CDR2 is FYNNEI. The V gene end was trimmed by 7 bases and the J gene end by 7 bases; junction bases not matched to a gene: 13. CDR3 sequence reads: CASTETSGHSREQYF. The CDR3 region has the DNA TGTGCCAGCACTGAGACTAGCGGGCACTCGAGGGAGCAGTACTTC.

This clonotype was recorded a few times. The chain employs TRBV5-4 and TRBJ2-5, with D possibly TRBD1 on 6 matching bases. This CDR3 contains 18 residues. Germline lookup yields CDR1 SGHNT and CDR2 YYREEE (reference sequence). Trimming left V 0 bases short and J 5 bases short, with 23 bases between. CDR3 region: CASSLAELQGTRGETQYF. The CDR3 DNA reads as TGTGCCAGCAGCTTGGCCGAGTTACAGGGTACTAGAGGGGAGACCCAGTACTTC. Drawing the rest from reference TRBV5-4 and TRBJ2-5, the complete variable domain is ETGVTQSPTHLIKTRGQQVTLRCSSQSGHNTVSWYQQALGQGPQFIFQYYREEENGRGNFPPRFSGLQFPNYSSELNVNALELDDSALYLCASSLAELQGTRGETQYFGPGTRLLVL.

The chain uses TRBV30 and TRBJ1-2, with a tentative D call TRBD1 (5 bases). The V end was cut by 2 bases, the J end by 8 bases, with 15 bases between. The length of the CDR3 is 13 residues. Germline CDR1 reads GTSNPN; CDR2 reads SVGIG (reference sequence). In DNA form, the CDR3 reads TGTGCCTGGAGTATGAAGGGAGGGGTGGGCTACACCTTC. This sequence encodes CAWSMKGGVGYTF.

The chain has TRBV24-1 and TRBJ2-5; D uncertain. The CDR3 sequence is 14 residues long. In germline, CDR1 is KGHDR, CDR2 SFDVKD. V dropped 1 base and J dropped 3 bases, with 8 bases sitting between them. CDR3 in amino acids: CATSDFSREETQYF. The DNA for the CDR3 is TGTGCCACCAGTGATTTTTCCCGGGAAGAGACCCAGTACTTC.

The chain recombines TRBV19 with TRBJ1-1; D is ambiguous. This CDR3 has 13 amino acids. The V end lost 7 bases, the J end lost 4 bases, and 13 bases lay between the germline ends. Per the germline V gene, CDR1 is LNHDA and CDR2 is SQIVND (reference sequence). The CDR3 reads CASKVPGSTEAFF. In DNA, the CDR3 is TGTGCCAGTAAGGTTCCCGGGAGCACTGAAGCTTTCTTT.

The J gene is TRBJ2-1, the V gene TRBV27; 10 bases are a match to TRBD2. Unmatched junction bases numbered 6, after V lost 5 bases and J lost 2 bases. The germline gives CDR1 MNHEY, CDR2 SMNVEV (reference sequence). CDR3 length: 16 amino acids. The CDR3, as DNA: TGTGCCAGCAGTCCCCGTAGCGGGAGGACCTACAATGAGCAGTTCTTC. Translating it yields CASSPRSGRTYNEQFF.

This chain uses TRBV5-1 with TRBJ2-7; D is undetermined. Trimming cost V 3 bases and J 0 bases, with 16 bases left between them. CDR1 and CDR2 from the germline V gene are SGHRS and YFSETQ. The CDR3 has 16 amino acids. CDR3 DNA sequence: TGCGCCAGCAGCTCGGTCGATGGGCTCCGCTCCTACGAGCAGTACTTC. It encodes CASSSVDGLRSYEQYF.

This clonotype showed up just a few times. J is TRBJ1-5 and V is TRBV7-9; 7 bases line up with TRBD1. The junction had 6 bases not matched to a gene; V was cut back by 1 base and J by 3 bases. The CDR3 totals 16 residues. From germline, CDR1 is SEHNR and CDR2 FQNEAQ (reference sequence). The CDR3 DNA sequence: TGTGCCAGCAGCTTAGGGACGACAGGGCCCAATCAGCCCCAGCATTTT. This codes for CASSLGTTGPNQPQHF.